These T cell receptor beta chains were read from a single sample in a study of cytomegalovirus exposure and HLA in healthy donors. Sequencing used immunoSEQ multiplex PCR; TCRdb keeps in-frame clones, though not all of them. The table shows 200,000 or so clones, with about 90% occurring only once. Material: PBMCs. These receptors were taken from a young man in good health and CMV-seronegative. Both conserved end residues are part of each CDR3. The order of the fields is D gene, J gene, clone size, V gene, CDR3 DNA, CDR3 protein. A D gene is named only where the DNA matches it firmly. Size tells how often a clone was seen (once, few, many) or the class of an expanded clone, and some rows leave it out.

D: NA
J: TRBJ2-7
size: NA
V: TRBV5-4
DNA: TGTGCCAGCAGCTTGGCTTCGACTCCCTCTGCGGAGCAGTACTTC
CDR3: CASSLASTPSAEQYF

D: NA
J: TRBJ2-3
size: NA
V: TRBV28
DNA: TGTGCCAGCAGTTTATTGTGGCCCTCTAGCACAGATACGCAGTATTTT
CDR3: CASSLLWPSSTDTQYF

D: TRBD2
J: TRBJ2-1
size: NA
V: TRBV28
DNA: TGTGCCAGCATCGGAAGCGGGAGAATCGGTGAGCAGTTCTTC
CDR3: CASIGSGRIGEQFF

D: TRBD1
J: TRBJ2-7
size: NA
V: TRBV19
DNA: TGTGCCAGTAGTAGCCCGGGACAGGGGACCTACGAGCAGTACTTC
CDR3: CASSSPGQGTYEQYF

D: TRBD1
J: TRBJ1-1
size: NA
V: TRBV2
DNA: TGTGCCAGCAGCCGACAGGGGTTCTACGTCTTGAACACTGAAGCTTTCTTT
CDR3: CASSRQGFYVLNTEAFF

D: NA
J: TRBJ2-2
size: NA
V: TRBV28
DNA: TGTGCCACCTATGAGGGGGTCAGCGGGGAGCTGTTTTTT
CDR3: CATYEGVSGELFF

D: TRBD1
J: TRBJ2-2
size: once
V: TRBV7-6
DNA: TGTGCCAGCAGCTTCGTCCGGGACAGGATTACCGGGGAGCTGTTTTTT
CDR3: CASSFVRDRITGELFF

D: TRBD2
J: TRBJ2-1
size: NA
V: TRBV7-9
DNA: TGTTCCAGCAGCTTAGCGGGAGAGGTGAGGAGGAATGAGCAGTTCTTC
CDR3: CSSSLAGEVRRNEQFF

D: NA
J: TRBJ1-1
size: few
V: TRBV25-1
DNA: TGTGCCAGCAGTGAAGTCCCAGGGCTGGCTTTCTTT
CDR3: CASSEVPGLAFF

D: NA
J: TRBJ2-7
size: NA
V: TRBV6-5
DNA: TGTGCCAGCAAGGCCGGAGAGGGCTCCTACGAGCAGTACTTC
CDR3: CASKAGEGSYEQYF

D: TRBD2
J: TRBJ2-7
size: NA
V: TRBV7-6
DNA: TGTGCCAGCAGCGTGACTAGCGGGGTCTCCTACGAGCAGTACTTC
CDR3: CASSVTSGVSYEQYF

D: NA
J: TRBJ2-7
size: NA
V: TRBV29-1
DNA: TGCAGCGTTGAGTTGCCGACATCCTCCTACGAGCAGTACTTC
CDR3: CSVELPTSSYEQYF

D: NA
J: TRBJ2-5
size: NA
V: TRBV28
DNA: TGTGCCAGCAGTCCCACACAAGAGACCCAGTACTTC
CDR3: CASSPTQETQYF

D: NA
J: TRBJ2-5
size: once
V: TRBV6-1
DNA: TGTGCCAGCAGTAGGTTGATGGGCATCGAGACCCAGTACTTC
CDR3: CASSRLMGIETQYF

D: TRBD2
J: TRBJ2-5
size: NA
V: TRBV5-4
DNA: TGTGCCAGCAGCCTGGGACTAGCGGGCTCACTACAAGAGACCCAGTACTTC
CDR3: CASSLGLAGSLQETQYF

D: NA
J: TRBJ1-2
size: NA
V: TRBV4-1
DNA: TGCGCCAGCAGCCCTAGCCCTCGGGTGCTCATCTATGGCTACACCTTC
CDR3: CASSPSPRVLIYGYTF

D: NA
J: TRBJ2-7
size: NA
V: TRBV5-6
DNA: TGTGCCAGCAGCTGGAGCTCCTACGAGCAGTACTTC
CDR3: CASSWSSYEQYF

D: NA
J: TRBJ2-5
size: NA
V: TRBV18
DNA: TGTGCCAGCTGCCTGCAGCAGGGCAAAGAGACCCAGTACTTC
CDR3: CASCLQQGKETQYF

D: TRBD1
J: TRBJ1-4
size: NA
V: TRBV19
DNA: TGTGCCAGTAAAGAGGGACAGGGGGCTGAAAAACTGTTTTTT
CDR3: CASKEGQGAEKLFF

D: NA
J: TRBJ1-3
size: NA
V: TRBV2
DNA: TGTGCCAGCAGTGAAACCCGGTTTTCTGGAAACACCATATATTTT
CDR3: CASSETRFSGNTIYF

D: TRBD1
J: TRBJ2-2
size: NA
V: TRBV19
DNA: TGTGCCAGTAGGCTACACGGGCGGGGACAGGGAAGTGGCACCGGGGAGCTGTTTTTT
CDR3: CASRLHGRGQGSGTGELFF

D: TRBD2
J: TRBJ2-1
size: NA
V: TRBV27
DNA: TGTGCCAGCAGTACGATAGCGGGGAGCAATGAGCAGTTCTTC
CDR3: CASSTIAGSNEQFF

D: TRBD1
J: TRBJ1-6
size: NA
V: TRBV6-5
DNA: TGTGCCAGCAGCCGACAGGGAAATAATTCACCCCTCCACTTT
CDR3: CASSRQGNNSPLHF

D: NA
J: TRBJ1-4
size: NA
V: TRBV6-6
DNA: TGTGCCAGCAGTTACTTGGAACAGGGCAATGAAAAACTGTTTTTT
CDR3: CASSYLEQGNEKLFF

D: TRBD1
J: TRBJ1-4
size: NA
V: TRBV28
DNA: TGTGCCAGTGAGACAGGGAATAATGAAAAACTGTTTTTT
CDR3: CASETGNNEKLFF

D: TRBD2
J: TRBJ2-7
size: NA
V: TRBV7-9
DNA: TGTGCCAGCAGGCCTAGCGGGGGGCTCTCCTACGAGCAGTACTTC
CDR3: CASRPSGGLSYEQYF

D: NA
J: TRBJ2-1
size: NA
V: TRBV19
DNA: TGTGCCAGTAGTATTTCCGGTGAGCAGTTCTTC
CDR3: CASSISGEQFF

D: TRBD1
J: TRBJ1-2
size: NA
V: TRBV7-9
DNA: TGTGCCAGCAGCCAGGGGGAGGCCGAAAGATTAACTGCTGGCTACACCTTC
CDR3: CASSQGEAERLTAGYTF

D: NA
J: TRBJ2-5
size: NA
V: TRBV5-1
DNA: TGCGCCAGCAGCCTCCAAGAGACCCAGTACTTC
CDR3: CASSLQETQYF

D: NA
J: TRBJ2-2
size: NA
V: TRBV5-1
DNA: TGCGCCAGCAGCTTGTTGGCCAGCACCGGGGAGCTGTTTTTT
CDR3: CASSLLASTGELFF

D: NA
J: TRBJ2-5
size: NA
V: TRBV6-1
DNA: TGTGCCAGCAGCTGGGGGGACTCGGTGAGAGAGACCCAGTACTTC
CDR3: CASSWGDSVRETQYF

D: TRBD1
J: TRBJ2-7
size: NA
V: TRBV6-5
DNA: TGTGCCAGCTACCGGGACAGGGTGTCTCTCGAGCAGTACTTC
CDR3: CASYRDRVSLEQYF

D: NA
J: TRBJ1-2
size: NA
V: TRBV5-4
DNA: TGTGCCAGCAGCTACGGACAGAGCTATGGCTACACCTTC
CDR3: CASSYGQSYGYTF

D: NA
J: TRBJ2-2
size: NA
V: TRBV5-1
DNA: TGCGCCAGCAGCGTGCCTCTAGATACCGGGGAGCTGTTTTTT
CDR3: CASSVPLDTGELFF

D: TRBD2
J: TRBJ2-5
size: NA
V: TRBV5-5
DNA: TGTGCCAGCAGCTTAAGGGATCGGGGGGACCAAGAGACCCAGTACTTC
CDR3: CASSLRDRGDQETQYF

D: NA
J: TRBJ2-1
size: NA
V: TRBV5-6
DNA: TGTGCCAGCAGCTTGGAACGGAATGAGCAGTTCTTC
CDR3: CASSLERNEQFF